The 3 T cell receptor beta chains in this list originate from one sample, sequenced in a study of T cell repertoires in cytomegalovirus infection. These receptors' targets are unknown. TCRdb processed the reads anew with MiXCR; each CDR3 protein has one entry. The repertoire includes under 350,000 distinct CDR3 sequences, 22% of them detected once, and under 25% sits in the top ten. The sample here was cultured PBMCs, taken from culture after CMV antigen stimulation. These receptors were collected from a human donor in good health (CMV status not recorded). Some clones in this sample may be carry-over from other donors' samples.

The rearrangement uses TRBV10-1 and TRBJ2-5; D is undetermined. Germline V CDR1 and CDR2: WNHNN, SYGVQD (reference sequence). With 0 bases removed from V and 5 bases from J, the gap between germline ends came to 10 bases. The CDR3 consists of 14 residues. CDR3 residues: CASSESRSPETQYF. As DNA, the CDR3 is TGCGCCAGCAGTGAGTCGAGAAGTCCTGAGACCCAGTACTTC.

As DNA, the CDR3 is TGCGCCAGCAGCCAAGACCGGGACAGGGAGATGGAGACCCAGTACTTC. Its translation: CASSQDRDREMETQYF. The rearrangement joins TRBV4-1 to TRBJ2-5; 9 bases are a match to TRBD1. CDR3 length: 16 amino acids. V dropped 0 bases and J dropped 5; count of bases not matched to a gene: 7. Germline values: CDR1 MGHRA, CDR2 YSYEKL.

This clonotype was counted ten times or more. V is TRBV4-3 and J is TRBJ2-1, with D possibly matching TRBD2 (5 bases). Trimming cost V 0 bases and J 2 bases, with 11 bases left between them. Germline CDR1 reads LGHNA; CDR2 reads YSLEER. This CDR3 has 16 amino acids. CDR3 region: CASSQDPSGTYNEQFF. The CDR3, as DNA: TGCGCCAGCAGCCAAGATCCGAGCGGTACCTACAATGAGCAGTTCTTC.